Listed below are T cell receptor beta chains from one sample, sequenced in a study of shared clonotypes between healthy human individuals. Repertoires were generated with immunoSEQ multiplex PCR, while TCRdb's copy carries only in-frame clones and drops some. The repertoire has around 450,000 clones, 70% to 80% of them found once; the top ten carry under 15%. The sequencing sample was made of PBMCs. These TCRs come from a woman in her thirties or forties in good health. Some clones in this sample may be carry-over from other donors' samples. Both conserved end residues are part of each CDR3. Fields, in order: V gene, D gene, J gene, clone size, CDR3 DNA, CDR3 protein. The D gene is left open where the match is weak. Some rows have no size entry. The others give once, few or many, or a class for an expanded clone.

TRBV7-8	.	TRBJ2-7	few	TGTGCCAGCTACAATCCCCGAGAGGTCGGTTACGAGCAGTACTTC	CASYNPREVGYEQYF
TRBV18	.	TRBJ2-7	.	TGTGCCAGCTCACCCCGACAGAACTCCTACGAGCAGTACTTC	CASSPRQNSYEQYF
TRBV5-1	.	TRBJ1-1	few	TGCGCCAGCAGCTTCGGAACCACGAACAGGGTTTCTTTCTTT	CASSFGTTNRVSFF
TRBV27	.	TRBJ2-6	.	TGTGCCAGCGGGCCTTGGGCCAACGTCCTGACTTTC	CASGPWANVLTF
TRBV28	.	TRBJ1-2	.	TGTGCCAGCAGCCCAAAAGTGGGGCGCGCTGGCTACACCTTC	CASSPKVGRAGYTF
TRBV7-2	.	TRBJ1-1	.	TGTGCCAGCAGCTTAGCCCCCGGGGGCGAGGGCACTGAAGCTTTCTTT	CASSLAPGGEGTEAFF
TRBV18	TRBD1	TRBJ2-7	few	TGTGCCAGCTCACTCCGAGGGACAGGGGAATACGAGCAGTACTTC	CASSLRGTGEYEQYF
TRBV19	.	TRBJ1-5	.	TGTGCCAGTAGTATGGGTGGTGGAGCTCCGGGCAATCAGCCCCAGCATTTT	CASSMGGGAPGNQPQHF
TRBV5-1	TRBD2	TRBJ2-1	few	TGCGCCAGCAGCTGGGGGTCTAGCGGGGACAATGAGCAGTTCTTC	CASSWGSSGDNEQFF
TRBV10-3	.	TRBJ2-7	.	TGTGCCATCAGTGCGGCACCAGCAACCTACGAGCAGTACTTC	CAISAAPATYEQYF
TRBV6-4	.	TRBJ1-1	.	TGTGCCAGCAGTGAGAGGTCGGGAAGTTCTGTGGCTTTCTTT	CASSERSGSSVAFF
TRBV6-6	.	TRBJ1-5	.	TGTGCCAGCAGCCCTCAGGGAGGCAATCAGCCCCAGCATTTT	CASSPQGGNQPQHF
TRBV29-1	TRBD2	TRBJ2-3	.	TGCAGCGTTGAAATGGCGGGAGGGCCCAACACAGATACGCAGTATTTT	CSVEMAGGPNTDTQYF
TRBV11-2	.	TRBJ1-2	.	TGTGCCAGCAGCCCACGAGGGTTTGGTGGCTACACCTTC	CASSPRGFGGYTF
TRBV7-8	TRBD1	TRBJ2-2	.	TGTGCCAGCAGCCAGGGACAGGGGATTGGTGCCGGGGAGCTGTTTTTT	CASSQGQGIGAGELFF
TRBV7-9	.	TRBJ2-7	.	TGTGCCAGCAGCTCCACCGGGACCCCCCACGGGGGGCAGTACTTC	CASSSTGTPHGGQYF
TRBV5-1	TRBD2	TRBJ2-3	.	TGCGCCAGCAGCTTTTTGGGACTAGCGGCCGAGAGCACAGATACGCAGTATTTT	CASSFLGLAAESTDTQYF
TRBV11-2	TRBD2	TRBJ2-7	few	TGTGCCAGCAGCTTAGAAGCGGGAGCGGTAAACGAGCAGTACTTC	CASSLEAGAVNEQYF
TRBV7-2	TRBD2	TRBJ2-3	once	TGTGCCAGCAGCCCCAGGGGGACTAGCGGGAGGGTAGATACGCAGTATTTT	CASSPRGTSGRVDTQYF
TRBV5-1	TRBD2	TRBJ2-3	once	TGCGCCAGCGAAATAGCGGGAGGTGGCGCAGATACGCAGTATTTT	CASEIAGGGADTQYF
TRBV30	.	TRBJ2-3	.	TGTGCCTGGACCCCCGCTTTAGGGACAGATACGCAGTATTTT	CAWTPALGTDTQYF
TRBV29-1	.	TRBJ2-3	few	TGCAGCTCCTCTCCCACAGATACGCAGTATTTT	CSSSPTDTQYF
TRBV7-9	.	TRBJ2-7	.	TGTGCCAGCAGCCGGGGAGGCTACGAGCAGTACTTC	CASSRGGYEQYF
TRBV6-5	TRBD2	TRBJ2-1	once	TGTGCCAGCAGTTACACCTCTAGCGGAAACAATGAGCAGTTCTTC	CASSYTSSGNNEQFF
TRBV6-4	.	TRBJ1-5	.	TGTGCCAGCAACTTGGGCAGCCCTGGACCCGCCAATCAGCCCCAGCATTTT	CASNLGSPGPANQPQHF
TRBV5-1	.	TRBJ1-5	.	TGCGCCAGCAGCTTTGGGGGCGATCAGCCCCAGCATTTT	CASSFGGDQPQHF
TRBV15	.	TRBJ2-1	many	TGTGCCACCAGCAGAGATGAGGATGAGCAGTTCTTC	CATSRDEDEQFF
TRBV5-1	TRBD1	TRBJ2-2	few	TGCGCCAGCAGCAAAAGACAGGGGTTAGACCGGGAGCTGTTTTTT	CASSKRQGLDRELFF
TRBV19	TRBD2	TRBJ2-7	.	TGTGCCAGTAGTATCCGGACTAGCGGAGGCGAGCAGTACTTC	CASSIRTSGGEQYF
TRBV6-1	TRBD1	TRBJ1-2	.	TGTGCCAGCAGCTTGACAGGGCCTCTCTATGGCTACACCTTC	CASSLTGPLYGYTF
TRBV6-5	TRBD1	TRBJ2-7	.	TGTGCCAGCAAAAGTACAGGGGGCAACGAGCAGTACTTC	CASKSTGGNEQYF
TRBV28	.	TRBJ1-2	.	TGTGCCAGCAGTTTAGGGGCGGGATGGGGCTACACCTTC	CASSLGAGWGYTF